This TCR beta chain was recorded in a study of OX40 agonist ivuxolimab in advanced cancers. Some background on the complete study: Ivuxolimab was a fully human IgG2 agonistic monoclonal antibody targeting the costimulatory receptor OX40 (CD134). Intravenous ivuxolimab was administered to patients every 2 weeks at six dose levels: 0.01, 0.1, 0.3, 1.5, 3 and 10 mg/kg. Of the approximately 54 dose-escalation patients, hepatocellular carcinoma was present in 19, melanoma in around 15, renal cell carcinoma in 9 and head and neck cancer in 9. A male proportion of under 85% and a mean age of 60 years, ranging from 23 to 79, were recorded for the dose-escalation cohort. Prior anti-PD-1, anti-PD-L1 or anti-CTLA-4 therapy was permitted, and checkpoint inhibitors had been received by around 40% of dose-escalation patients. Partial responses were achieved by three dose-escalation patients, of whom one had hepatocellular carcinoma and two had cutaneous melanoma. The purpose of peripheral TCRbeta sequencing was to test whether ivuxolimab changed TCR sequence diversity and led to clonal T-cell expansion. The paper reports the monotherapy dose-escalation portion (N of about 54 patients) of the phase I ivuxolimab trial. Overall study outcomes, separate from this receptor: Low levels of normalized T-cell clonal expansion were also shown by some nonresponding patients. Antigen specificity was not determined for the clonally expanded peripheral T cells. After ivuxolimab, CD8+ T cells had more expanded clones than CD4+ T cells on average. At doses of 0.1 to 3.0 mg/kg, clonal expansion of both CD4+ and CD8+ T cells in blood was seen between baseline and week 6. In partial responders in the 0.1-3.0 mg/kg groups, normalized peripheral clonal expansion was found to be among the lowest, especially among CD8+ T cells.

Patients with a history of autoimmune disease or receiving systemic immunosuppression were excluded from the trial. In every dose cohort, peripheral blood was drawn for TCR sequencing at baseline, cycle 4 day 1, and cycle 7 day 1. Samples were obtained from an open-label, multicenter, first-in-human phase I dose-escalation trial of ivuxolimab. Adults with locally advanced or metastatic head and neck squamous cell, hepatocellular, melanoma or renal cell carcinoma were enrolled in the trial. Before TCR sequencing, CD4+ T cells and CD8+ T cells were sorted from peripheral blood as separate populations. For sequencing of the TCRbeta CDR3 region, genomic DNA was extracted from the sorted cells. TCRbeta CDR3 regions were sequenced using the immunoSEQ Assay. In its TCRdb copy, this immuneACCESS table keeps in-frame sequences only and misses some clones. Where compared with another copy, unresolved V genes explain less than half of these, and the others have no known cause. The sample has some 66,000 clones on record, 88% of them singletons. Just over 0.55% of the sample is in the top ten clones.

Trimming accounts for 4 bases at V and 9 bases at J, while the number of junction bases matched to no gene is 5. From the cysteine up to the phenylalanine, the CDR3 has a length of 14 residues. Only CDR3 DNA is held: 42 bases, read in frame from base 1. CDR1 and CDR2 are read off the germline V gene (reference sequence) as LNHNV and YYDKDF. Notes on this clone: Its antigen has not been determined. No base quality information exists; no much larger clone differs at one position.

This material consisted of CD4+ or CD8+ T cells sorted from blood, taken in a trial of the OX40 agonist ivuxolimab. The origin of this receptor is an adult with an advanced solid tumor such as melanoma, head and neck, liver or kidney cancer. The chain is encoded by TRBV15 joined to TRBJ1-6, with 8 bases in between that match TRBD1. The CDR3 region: CATSTGQGSSPLHF. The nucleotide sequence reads TGTGCCACCAGCACCGGACAGGGCTCTTCACCCCTCCACTTT.